The TCR beta chain under discussion was sequenced for a study of vaccination and CD4 T cells after COVID-19. On the study more broadly: Four females and six males made up the convalescents, with two Hispanic.

To note about this clonotype: Its specificity is unknown.

V lost 4 bases to trimming and J lost 1 base, with 7 bases between them. Germline lookup yields CDR1 SGHVS and CDR2 FNYEAQ. This CDR3 contains 13 residues. Treatment of the sample: approximately 11-day PBMC culture with coronavirus spike peptide pools or control peptides (ViraFEST assay). Cultured CD4+ T cells had their DNA profiled by the Oncomine TCR Beta short-read assay. TCRdb itself ran the PCR reads through MiXCR, one entry per CDR3 protein. The profile shows approximately 15,000 distinct CDR3 sequences, less than 70% of them singletons. Whole-study findings and limits: SARS-CoV-2-reactive clonotypes rose nonsignificantly, with the median going from roughly 21 to 40.

The source material was CD4+ T cells from blood, cultured in vitro. This clonotype originated in a human donor who had recovered from COVID-19. V gene TRBV7-6 combines with J gene TRBJ1-1; tentatively, D is TRBD1 (5 bases). The CDR3 DNA reads TGTGCCAGCAGCTCGGGACCGAACACTGAAGCTTTCTTT. Translation: CASSSGPNTEAFF. Full variable domain (remainder filled in from reference TRBV7-6 and TRBJ1-1): GAGVSQSPRYKVTKRGQDVALRCDPISGHVSLYWYRQALGQGPEFLTYFNYEAQQDKSGLPNDRFSAERPEGSISTLTIQRTEQRDSAMYRCASSSGPNTEAFFGQGTRLTVV.